Included here is one TCR beta chain sequence, with context. The CDR3 does not close with the conserved phenylalanine or tryptophan, likely indicating a read error. As it was prepared, the TCRbeta library received unique molecular identifiers. TCRdb re-called the PCR reads through MiXCR, storing one row per CDR3 protein. The repertoire has about 460,000 distinct CDR3 sequences, under 15% of them found once; the top ten carry around 5.8%. This sample is drawn from a study of T-cell reconstitution after alpha-beta-depleted transplantation in children. The CDR3 has 15 residues. The germline V gene encodes CDR1 SGDLS and CDR2 YYNGEE. V shed 4 bases, J shed 5 bases, and the junction held 9 bases outside the gene matches.

The chain is built from TRBV9 and TRBJ2-1, with 7 nucleotides matching TRBD2. The receptor comes from a human donor who donated a stem cell graft to a child with combined immunodeficiency. The sample here was PBMCs from the stem cell graft donor, taken from the stem cell graft. CDR3 in amino acids: CASSPRAGPDNEQFL. CDR3 sequence (DNA): TGTGCCAGCAGCCCTAGAGCGGGGCCAGACAATGAGCAGTTCTTG.